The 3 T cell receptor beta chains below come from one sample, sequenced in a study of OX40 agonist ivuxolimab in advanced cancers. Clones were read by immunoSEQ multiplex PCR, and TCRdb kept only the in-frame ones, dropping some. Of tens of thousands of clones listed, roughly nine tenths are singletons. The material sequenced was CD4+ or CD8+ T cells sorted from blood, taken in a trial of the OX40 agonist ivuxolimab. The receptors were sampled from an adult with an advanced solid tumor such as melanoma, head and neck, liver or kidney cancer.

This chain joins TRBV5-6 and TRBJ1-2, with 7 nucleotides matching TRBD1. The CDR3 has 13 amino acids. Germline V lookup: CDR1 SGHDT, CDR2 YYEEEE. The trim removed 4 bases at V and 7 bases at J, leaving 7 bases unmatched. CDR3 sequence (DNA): TGTGCCAGCAGCCAAGACAGGGAGGTTGGCTACACCTTC. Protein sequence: CASSQDREVGYTF.

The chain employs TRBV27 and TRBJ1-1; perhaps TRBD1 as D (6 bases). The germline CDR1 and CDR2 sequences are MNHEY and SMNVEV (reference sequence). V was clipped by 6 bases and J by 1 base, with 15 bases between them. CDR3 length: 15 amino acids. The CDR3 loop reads CASRPGGSRNTEAFF. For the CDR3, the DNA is TGTGCCAGCAGGCCCGGGGGCAGTCGGAACACTGAAGCTTTCTTT.

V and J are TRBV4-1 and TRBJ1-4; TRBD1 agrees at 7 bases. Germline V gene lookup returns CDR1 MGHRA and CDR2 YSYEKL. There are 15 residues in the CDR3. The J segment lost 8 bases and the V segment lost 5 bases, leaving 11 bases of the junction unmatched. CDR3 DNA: TGCGCCAGCAGCATAACGAGACAGGGTATAGAAAAACTGTTTTTT. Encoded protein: CASSITRQGIEKLFF.